This T cell receptor (beta chain) appears in the sequencing data of a study of blood T cell repertoires in COVID-19. Whole-study context: Collection of acute and convalescent COVID-19 samples took place in the United States, Italy and Spain. Sample material is recorded as cDNA or gDNA derived from T cells, B-cell-depleted T cells, or PBMCs.

V lost 0 bases to trimming and J lost 3 bases, with 8 bases between them. Germline CDR1 and CDR2: MNHNY and SVGAGI (reference sequence). This CDR3 spans 15 amino acids. In the authors' workflow: Estimation of nucleated cell counts was performed using reference gene primer amplification. The data were produced by immunoSEQ multiplex PCR, yet TCRdb's version contains in-frame clones alone and is incomplete. The V and J calls and clone size come from that table; D and trimming were worked out from the DNA. There are some 40,000 clones in the sample; approximately 80% occur only once, and under 20% lies in the top ten.

The TCR comes from a man in his 70s with acute or convalescent COVID-19. The V and J genes are TRBV6-6 and TRBJ1-4; tentative D call: TRBD1 (6 bases). Sequenced input: peripheral blood. The CDR3 bases are TGTGCCAGCAGTTACTCGCAGGGGTCTAATGAAAAACTGTTTTTT. Translating it yields CASSYSQGSNEKLFF.